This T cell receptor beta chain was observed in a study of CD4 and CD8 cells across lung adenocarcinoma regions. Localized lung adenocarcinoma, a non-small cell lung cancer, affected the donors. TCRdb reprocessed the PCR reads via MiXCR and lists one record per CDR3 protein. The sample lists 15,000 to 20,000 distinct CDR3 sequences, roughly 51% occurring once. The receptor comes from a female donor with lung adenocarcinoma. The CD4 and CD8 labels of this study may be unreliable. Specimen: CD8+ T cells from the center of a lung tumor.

In DNA, the CDR3 is TGTGCCAGTAGTCGCGGACTAGCGGGGGGGCCTGGCACAAACATTCAGTACTTC. Its translation: CASSRGLAGGPGTNIQYF. The chain uses TRBV6-1 and TRBJ2-4; 15 nucleotides agree with TRBD2. Germline lookup yields CDR1 MNHNS and CDR2 SASEGT. The CDR3 spans 18 residues. V gave up 9 bases and J gave up 6 bases; unmatched junction bases: 15.